This entry is about one T cell receptor (beta chain). Its matching antigen is unknown. The data are from a study of T cell responses to AZD1222 COVID-19 vaccine. General study points: Clonal diversity may have been underestimated in mostly white British donors. Spike-wide vaccine-associated CD4 TCRs dominated at 160-218 and 743-854.

The table came from immunoSEQ multiplex PCR; TCRdb's copy has only in-frame clones and leaves some out. This table holds under 80,000 clones, 87% found once. The sequence derives from an adult who received the AZD1222 COVID-19 vaccine. The specimen was peripheral blood, collected 28 days after the second AZD1222 dose.

The CDR3 loop reads CASSLRGGNQPQHF. The CDR3 DNA reads TGTGCCAGCAGCTTAAGGGGGGGCAATCAGCCCCAGCATTTT. J is TRBJ1-5 and V is TRBV5-8, with D possibly matching TRBD1 (6 bases). CDR3 length: 14 residues. The V end was cut by 2 bases, the J end by 2 bases, with 8 bases between. Germline V gene lookup returns CDR1 SGHTS and CDR2 YDEGEE. The full variable domain, in which reference TRBV5-8 and TRBJ1-5 provide the parts outside the CDR3, is EAGVTQSPTHLIKTRGQQATLRCSPISGHTSVYWYQQALGLGLQFLLWYDEGEERNRGNFPPRFSGRQFPNYSSELNVNALELEDSALYLCASSLRGGNQPQHFGDGTRLSIL.